This paragraph covers one TCR beta chain sequence. This clonotype was observed at least ten times. What this receptor recognizes is not known. Base qualities are missing; no much larger clone stands one base away. The data stem from a study of T cell repertoires in cytomegalovirus infection (dated by TCRdb to the late 2010s). For the study in its entirety: Donor HLA type was relevant to the analysis, because carriage of CMV infection together with the matching HLA type was indicated by public TCR beta signatures. Results and caveats for the whole study, not just this receptor: In the ex vivo response, HLA-C-restricted CMV-specific TCR beta clonotypes were dominant, and in two of eight donors the single most frequent clonotype came from this HLA-C-restricted group. In both this cohort and an independent cohort of a few hundred donors, the cumulative frequency of public TCR beta family members distinguished carriers of CMV infection plus the relevant HLA type.

The instrument given in TCRdb is Illumina HiSeq 1500. The public sequencing data were trimmed at Q25 with fastp and processed into clonotypes with MiXCR by TCRdb, which kept only in-frame beta chains. Every distinct CDR3 protein forms one entry, paired with its most common genes and DNA. The sample table holds nearly 550,000 distinct CDR3 sequences, of which 16% were seen once. The top ten constitute 20% to 30% of the sample. The cysteine opens and the phenylalanine closes a CDR3 of 15 amino acids. Only the CDR3 region is kept as DNA, spanning 45 bases read in frame from base 1. Cut back by 2 bases and 6 bases, the V and J ends lie 14 bases apart.

The rearrangement combines TRBV12-3 or TRBV12-4 with TRBJ1-5, and the D gene may be TRBD1, 5 bases matching. Sequencing was performed on CD8+ T cells from PBMCs. The clonotype was recovered from a human donor in good health (CMV status not recorded). Some clones in this sample may be carry-over from other donors' samples. The CDR3 sequence is CASSLRGAAPQPQHF. The DNA is as follows: TGTGCCAGCAGTTTAAGGGGCGCGGCTCCTCAGCCCCAGCATTTT.